Listed below are T cell receptor beta chains from one sample, sequenced in a study of cytomegalovirus exposure and HLA in healthy donors. Using immunoSEQ multiplex PCR, the repertoire was profiled, and TCRdb retains in-frame clones only, with some absent. Of about 150,000 clones in the sample, 80% to 90% were seen once. Material for sequencing was PBMCs. The receptor set was obtained from a boy younger than 10 in good health and CMV-seronegative. Each CDR3 is given with its conserved first and last residue. A D gene is named only where the DNA matches it firmly. The size of a clone is reported for some rows only, either as once, few or many, or as a class for expanded clones.

cdr3_aa,cdr3_nt,d_call,v_call,clone_size,j_call
CASSLALHQAYEQYF,TGTGCCAGCAGCCTCGCATTGCACCAAGCCTACGAGCAGTACTTC,.,TRBV12-1,once,TRBJ2-7
CASSAATGTEAFF,TGTGCCAGCAGCGCTGCGACAGGTACTGAAGCTTTCTTT,.,TRBV7-6,.,TRBJ1-1
CASSPSQGEKETQYF,TGTGCCAGCAGCCCTTCGCAGGGGGAAAAGGAGACCCAGTACTTC,TRBD1,TRBV5-4,.,TRBJ2-5
CASSQGGWDSLIYGYTF,TGCGCCAGCAGCCAAGGGGGGTGGGACAGCTTAATCTATGGCTACACCTTC,TRBD1,TRBV4-1,.,TRBJ1-2
CASSLAQGRDTEAFF,TGTGCCAGCAGCTTAGCCCAGGGGCGGGACACTGAAGCTTTCTTT,.,TRBV7-9,once,TRBJ1-1
CAWERGTQGAHEQYF,TGTGCCTGGGAAAGGGGGACCCAGGGGGCCCACGAGCAGTACTTC,TRBD1,TRBV30,.,TRBJ2-7
CARRRGRRRAYEQYF,TGTGCTAGGAGGCGGGGGCGTCGTCGGGCATACGAGCAGTACTTC,.,TRBV6-5,.,TRBJ2-7
CASSQGQGDTEAFF,TGCGCCAGCAGCCAAGGACAGGGGGACACTGAAGCTTTCTTT,TRBD1,TRBV4-3,.,TRBJ1-1
CASRFSGSGHNEQFF,TGTGCCAGCAGGTTCAGCGGGAGCGGACACAATGAGCAGTTCTTC,TRBD2,TRBV11-2,.,TRBJ2-1
CASSYSISRLDSPLHF,TGTGCCAGCAGTTACTCGATATCACGTCTAGATTCACCCCTCCACTTT,.,TRBV6-5,.,TRBJ1-6
CSSSLAGGRDNNVGEKLFF,TGTTCCAGCAGCTTAGCGGGGGGGCGCGATAATAACGTCGGTGAAAAACTGTTTTTT,.,TRBV7-9,.,TRBJ1-4
CASSLWAGTPHSYNSPLHF,TGTGCCAGCAGTCTCTGGGCCGGGACTCCGCACTCCTATAATTCACCCCTCCACTTT,.,TRBV27,.,TRBJ1-6
CASSQPLSGLAGVSYEQYF,TGCGCCAGCAGCCAGCCCCTTTCAGGACTAGCGGGAGTATCCTACGAGCAGTACTTC,TRBD2,TRBV4-1,.,TRBJ2-7
CASIPQGGGADTQYF,TGTGCCAGCATCCCCCAAGGCGGGGGGGCCGATACGCAGTATTTT,TRBD2,TRBV2,.,TRBJ2-3
CASSPWGIEAFF,TGTGCCAGCTCACCGTGGGGCATTGAAGCTTTCTTT,.,TRBV18,few,TRBJ1-1
CASSYSTGAGANVLTF,TGTGCCAGCAGTTACTCGACAGGGGCTGGGGCCAACGTCCTGACTTTC,TRBD1,TRBV6-5,.,TRBJ2-6
CASTIAGHTYNEQFF,TGTGCCAGCACCATAGCGGGACACACCTACAATGAGCAGTTCTTC,TRBD2,TRBV7-2,.,TRBJ2-1
CASSTRNGRGNYNEQFF,TGCGCCAGCTCCACAAGGAACGGGAGAGGAAACTACAATGAGCAGTTCTTC,.,TRBV10-1,.,TRBJ2-1
CAWSGQGGQEYF,TGTGCCTGGAGCGGACAGGGGGGTCAAGAGTACTTC,TRBD1,TRBV30,.,TRBJ2-7
CASSRFSEPYNEQFF,TGTGCCAGCAGTCGTTTTAGCGAACCGTACAATGAGCAGTTCTTC,.,TRBV14,.,TRBJ2-1
CASSSGPDSYEQYF,TGTGCCAGCAGTTCGGGTCCGGACTCCTACGAGCAGTACTTC,.,TRBV28,.,TRBJ2-7
CASSFLGTSDEQFF,TGTGCCAGCAGTTTTCTAGGGACTAGCGATGAGCAGTTCTTC,TRBD2,TRBV27,.,TRBJ2-1
CAWSLTANGYTF,TGTGCCTGGAGTTTGACAGCGAATGGCTACACCTTC,.,TRBV30,.,TRBJ1-2
CASSPRQGTNEKLFF,TGTGCCAGCTCACCACGCCAGGGGACTAATGAAAAACTGTTTTTT,.,TRBV18,few,TRBJ1-4
CASSRPSQNTEAFF,TGCGCCAGCAGCCGCCCGAGTCAGAACACTGAAGCTTTCTTT,.,TRBV4-1,.,TRBJ1-1
CAISRPAPTSQVTDTQYF,TGTGCCATCAGTAGGCCGGCCCCAACTAGCCAGGTCACAGATACGCAGTATTTT,.,TRBV10-3,once,TRBJ2-3
CASRSSGLNTGELFF,TGTGCCAGCAGGTCTAGCGGGCTGAACACCGGGGAGCTGTTTTTT,TRBD2,TRBV6-1,.,TRBJ2-2
CASSQFNRQTIQYF,TGTGCCAGCAGCCAATTTAATCGACAGACGATTCAGTACTTC,.,TRBV7-3,.,TRBJ2-4
CASILSGRNTEAFF,TGTGCCAGCATTCTCTCCGGGAGGAACACTGAAGCTTTCTTT,.,TRBV2,.,TRBJ1-1
CASSQVSTTPGELFF,TGTGCCAGCAGCCAAGTATCTACTACCCCTGGGGAGCTGTTTTTT,.,TRBV4-2,.,TRBJ2-2
CASSFRSEEAFF,TGTGCCAGCAGTTTTCGGTCCGAAGAAGCTTTCTTT,.,TRBV28,once,TRBJ1-1